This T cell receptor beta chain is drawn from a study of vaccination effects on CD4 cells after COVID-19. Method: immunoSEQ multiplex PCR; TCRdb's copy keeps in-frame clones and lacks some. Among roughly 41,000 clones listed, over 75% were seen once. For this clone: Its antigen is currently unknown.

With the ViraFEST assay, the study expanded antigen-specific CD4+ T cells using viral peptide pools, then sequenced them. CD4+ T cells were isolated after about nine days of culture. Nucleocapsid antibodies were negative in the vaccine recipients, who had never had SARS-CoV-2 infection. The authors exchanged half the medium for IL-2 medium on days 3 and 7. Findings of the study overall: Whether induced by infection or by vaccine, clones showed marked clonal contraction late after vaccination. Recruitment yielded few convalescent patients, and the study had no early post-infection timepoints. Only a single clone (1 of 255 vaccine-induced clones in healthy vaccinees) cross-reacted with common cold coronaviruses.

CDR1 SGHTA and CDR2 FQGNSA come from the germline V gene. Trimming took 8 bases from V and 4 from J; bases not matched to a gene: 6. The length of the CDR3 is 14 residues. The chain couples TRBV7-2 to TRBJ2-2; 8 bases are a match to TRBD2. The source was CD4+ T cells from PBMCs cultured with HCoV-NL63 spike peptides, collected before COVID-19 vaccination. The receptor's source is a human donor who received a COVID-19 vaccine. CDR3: CASRRTSSTGELFF. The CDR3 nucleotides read TGTGCCAGCCGACGGACTAGCAGCACCGGGGAGCTGTTTTTT.